This TCR beta chain emerged from a study of shared clonotypes between healthy human individuals. The study's findings and limits: Between a few donors, naive CD4 clonotypes were shared at a level of about 5%.

Assay used: immunoSEQ multiplex PCR; TCRdb lists only in-frame clones, some missing. The table includes over a million clones, roughly 96% detected once. Germline V lookup: CDR1 MNHEY, CDR2 SMNVEV (reference sequence). Trimming cost V 3 bases and J 5 bases, with 10 bases left between them. The CDR3 sequence is 14 residues long. Splitting the CD4+ cells yielded a CD45RA+ naive subset and a CD45RA-negative memory subset. To note about this clone: What it binds is not known.

The chain uses TRBV27 and TRBJ2-2, with D tentatively TRBD2 (6 bases). The sequence derives from a man aged 25-45 years in good health. The sequencing sample was made of naive CD4+ T cells sorted from blood. Subset reported: CD45RA+ positively selected. This chain's CDR3 is CASSFFGRTGELFF. CDR3 DNA: TGTGCCAGCAGTTTTTTCGGGAGAACCGGGGAGCTGTTTTTT.